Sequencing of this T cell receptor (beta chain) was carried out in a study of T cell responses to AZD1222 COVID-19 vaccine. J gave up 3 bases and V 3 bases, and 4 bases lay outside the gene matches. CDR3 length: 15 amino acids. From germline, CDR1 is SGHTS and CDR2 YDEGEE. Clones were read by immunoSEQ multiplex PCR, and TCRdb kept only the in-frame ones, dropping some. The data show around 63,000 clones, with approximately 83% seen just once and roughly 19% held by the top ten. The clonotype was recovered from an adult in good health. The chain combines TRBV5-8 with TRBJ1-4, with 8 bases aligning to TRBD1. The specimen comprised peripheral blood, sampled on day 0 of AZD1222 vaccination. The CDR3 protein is CASSWTGYANEKLFF. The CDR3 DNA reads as TGTGCCAGCAGCTGGACAGGGTACGCTAATGAAAAACTGTTTTTT.